The next 31 T cell receptor beta chains were all read from a single sample in a study of identical twins. TCRdb re-called the 5' RACE reads through MiXCR, storing one row per CDR3 protein. The repertoire holds about 1.7 million distinct CDR3 sequences, with under 35% as singletons. The sequenced sample was cord blood. Source of these receptors: a newborn girl in good health.

Many counts were recorded for this clonotype. The chain couples TRBV9 to TRBJ2-1; 11 positions match TRBD2. Germline CDR1 SGDLS, CDR2 YYNGEE. The CDR3 covers 16 residues. Trimming took 4 bases from V and 4 from J; bases not matched to a gene: 7. CDR3 in DNA: TGTGCCAGCAGCCCCAGACTAGCGGGACTATACAATGAGCAGTTCTTC. It translates to CASSPRLAGLYNEQFF.

Turning to this clonotype: A read error may produce the germline difference seen at one junction end. This rearrangement joins TRBV20-1 to TRBJ2-1, with TRBD2 matching over 13 bases. Germline V lookup: CDR1 DFQATT, CDR2 SNEGSKA (reference sequence). The CDR3 spans 14 residues. For the CDR3, the DNA is TGCAGTGCTAGAACTAGCGGGAGGGCCAATGGGCAGTTCTTC. Protein product: CSARTSGRANGQFF.

V and J are TRBV6-5 and TRBJ2-5; the D gene is possibly TRBD2 (5 bases). Germline V gene data show CDR1 as MNHEY and CDR2 as SVGAGI. This CDR3 contains 12 residues. Trimming left V 5 bases short and J 11 bases short, with 15 bases between. The CDR3 DNA reads TGTGCCAGCAGTCCCCGGACCGGGAAGCAGTACTTC. Protein: CASSPRTGKQYF.

The chain has TRBV29-1 and TRBJ1-2; tentatively, D is TRBD1 (5 bases). Germline V gene lookup returns CDR1 SQVTM and CDR2 ANQGSEA. V was trimmed by 0 bases and J by 7 bases, leaving 12 bases between them. This CDR3 has 13 amino acids. The CDR3 here is CSVEDRGGAGYTF. In nucleotides, the CDR3 is TGCAGCGTTGAAGATCGGGGGGGTGCTGGCTACACCTTC.

The rearrangement joins TRBV7-2 to TRBJ2-3; maybe TRBD1 (6 bases). The CDR3 runs to 16 residues. Germline CDR1 SGHTA, CDR2 FQGNSA. The V end lost 2 bases, the J end lost 0 bases, and 12 bases lay between the germline ends. The CDR3 coding sequence is TGTGCCAGCAGCTTATCCAGGGGTTCTAGCACAGATACGCAGTATTTT. As protein: CASSLSRGSSTDTQYF.

The chain couples TRBV19 to TRBJ2-4; 7 positions agree with TRBD2. Per the germline V gene, CDR1 is LNHDA and CDR2 is SQIVND (reference sequence). V lost 3 bases and J lost 0; bases outside the gene matches: 5. The CDR3 length is 16 residues. The CDR3, as DNA: TGTGCCAGTAGTATCGGGGGGACCTTAGCCAAAAACATTCAGTACTTC. The encoded protein is CASSIGGTLAKNIQYF.

A single count supports this clonotype. The rearrangement links TRBV7-9 to TRBJ1-2, with 7 positions matching TRBD1. Trimming cost V 5 bases and J 7 bases; bases outside gene matches: 13. The germline V gene encodes CDR1 SEHNR and CDR2 FQNEAQ (reference sequence). CDR3 length: 15 residues. The CDR3 nucleotides are TGTGCCAGCAGCCCCTTCGAGGGGACAGCGCGTGGCTACACCTTC. Translating it yields CASSPFEGTARGYTF. The entire variable domain, with the rest obtained from reference TRBV7-9 and TRBJ1-2, is as follows: DTGVSQNPRHKITKRGQNVTFRCDPISEHNRLYWYRQTLGQGPEFLTYFQNEAQLEKSRLLSDRFSAERPKGSFSTLEIQRTEQGDSAMYLCASSPFEGTARGYTFGSGTRLTVV.

The chain has TRBV6-6 and TRBJ2-2, with D unresolved. Looked up from germline, CDR1 is MNHNY and CDR2 is SVGAGI (reference sequence). V dropped 5 bases and J dropped 8 bases, with 12 bases sitting between them. CDR3 size: 13 residues. This chain's CDR3 is CASSARAEGELFF. The CDR3 DNA reads TGTGCCAGCAGTGCCCGGGCGGAAGGGGAGCTGTTTTTT.

The rearrangement uses TRBV5-1 and TRBJ2-7, with D uncertain. The J call may not be correct, given that the DNA end is closer to TRBJ2-5. This CDR3 contains 15 residues. Germline CDR1 and CDR2: SGHRS and YFSETQ. The CDR3 loop is CASSAQAGPQETQYF. CDR3 DNA sequence: TGCGCCAGCAGCGCCCAGGCTGGTCCCCAAGAGACCCAGTACTTC.

The CDR3 DNA reads as TGTGCCAGCAGCCAAGACGTAGAGACCGGGCTGTTTTTT. It specifies CASSQDVETGLFF. V and J are TRBV4-2 and TRBJ2-2; no definite D call. The CDR3 totals 13 residues. The V end lost 0 bases, the J end lost 13 bases, and 12 bases lay between the germline ends. Germline V gene data show CDR1 as LGHNA and CDR2 as YNFKEQ.

This clonotype appeared a few times. This rearrangement joins TRBV20-1 to TRBJ2-3; TRBD2 is a possible D gene (6 bases). CDR1 is DFQATT and CDR2 is SNEGSKA in the germline V gene (reference sequence). V was shortened by 0 bases and J by 2 bases, with 21 bases between the two germline ends. There are 18 residues in the CDR3. The CDR3 here is CSARDLRSGPGNTDTQYF. The CDR3 DNA follows: TGCAGTGCTAGAGATCTTCGGAGCGGGCCGGGAAACACAGATACGCAGTATTTT.

Turning to this clonotype: This may stem from a read error, because a much larger clone lies one nucleotide away. The genes are TRBV10-3 and TRBJ2-1; 10 bases line up with TRBD1. From germline, CDR1 is ENHRY and CDR2 SYGVKD. J lost 10 bases, V lost 2 bases, and 5 bases had no gene match. The CDR3 has 14 residues. CDR3 in amino acids: CAISERQGAYEQFF. Here the CDR3 DNA reads TGTGCCATCAGTGAGCGACAGGGGGCCTACGAGCAGTTCTTC.

The sample holds a few counts of this clonotype. The CDR3 protein is CASSPFVSGGRNEQFF. The DNA for the CDR3 is TGTGCCAGCAGCCCATTCGTTTCGGGGGGGCGCAATGAGCAGTTCTTC. The chain recombines TRBV4-2 with TRBJ2-1; TRBD2 matches at 8 bases. This CDR3 contains 16 residues. The germline gives CDR1 LGHNA, CDR2 YNFKEQ. The J segment lost 6 bases and the V segment lost 4 bases, leaving 11 bases of the junction unmatched.

V and J are TRBV3-1 and TRBJ2-1; maybe TRBD2 (6 bases). The germline V gene has CDR1 LGHDT and CDR2 YNNKEL (reference sequence). Trimming shortened V by 1 base and J by 6 bases, and 13 bases separated the two germline ends. The CDR3 contains 15 residues. CDR3 amino acids: CASSQVSLATNEQFF. CDR3 nucleotide sequence: TGTGCCAGCAGCCAAGTCAGCCTAGCGACCAATGAGCAGTTCTTC.

This clonotype showed up just a few times. A much larger clone lies a single base off, so this may be a read error. This rearrangement joins TRBV20-1 to TRBJ2-7, with a tentative D call TRBD1 (5 bases). CDR1 is DFQATT and CDR2 is SNEGSKA in the germline V gene (reference sequence). This CDR3 region has 11 residues. Trimming removed 2 bases from V and 4 bases from J, with 6 bases in between. The CDR3 protein is CSARKGYEQYF. In DNA form, the CDR3 reads TGCAGTGCTAGAAAGGGGTACGAGCAGTACTTC.

The CDR3 spells CRPGGVKTQFF. In nucleotides, the CDR3 is TGCAGGCCAGGGGGGGTGAAGACCCAGTTCTTC. V usage is TRBV20-1 and J usage is TRBJ2-1; D possibly matches TRBD1 or TRBD2 (7 bases each). Germline lookup yields CDR1 DFQATT and CDR2 SNEGSKA (reference sequence). The CDR3 is 11 amino acids.

The CDR3 DNA follows: TGCAGTGCTAGCTCTAGCGGTAACTACAATGAGCAGTTCTTC. This codes for CSASSSGNYNEQFF. This chain joins TRBV20-1 and TRBJ2-1, with TRBD2 matching over 7 bases. Germline trimming cut 3 bases from V and 3 bases from J; bases unmatched to any gene: 5. Germline assignment: CDR1 DFQATT and CDR2 SNEGSKA (reference sequence). This CDR3 comprises 14 residues.

This chain uses TRBV6-1 with TRBJ2-1, with D possibly being TRBD1 or TRBD2 (5 bases each). V gave up 4 bases and J gave up 0 bases, with 10 bases separating them. From germline, CDR1 is MNHNS and CDR2 SASEGT. The CDR3 length is 15 residues. This chain's CDR3 is CASSAPGRSYNEQFF. CDR3 coding DNA: TGTGCCAGCAGTGCACCGGGACGCTCCTACAATGAGCAGTTCTTC.

Ten or more counts support this clonotype. The rearrangement joins TRBV27 to TRBJ2-7; D might be TRBD1 (5 bases). V lost 1 base and J lost 5, with 15 bases in between. The CDR3 sequence is 15 residues long. The germline V gene has CDR1 MNHEY and CDR2 SMNVEV (reference sequence). This CDR3 is CASSLLYRGINEQYF. The CDR3 DNA sequence: TGTGCCAGCAGTTTATTGTATAGGGGCATAAACGAGCAGTACTTC.

V gene TRBV5-1 combines with J gene TRBJ1-4; 8 bases match TRBD1. J was trimmed by 8 bases and V by 4 bases; bases with no gene match: 10. This CDR3 has 15 amino acids. CDR1 is SGHRS, CDR2 YFSETQ, per germline. The DNA of the CDR3 is TGCGCCAGCAGCCAACAGGGGGGAGCAGGAGAAAAACTGTTTTTT. Its protein is CASSQQGGAGEKLFF.

The gene calls are TRBV20-1 and TRBJ2-7; 12 bases align to TRBD2. Per germline, CDR1 DFQATT and CDR2 SNEGSKA (reference sequence). The J segment lost 4 bases and the V segment lost 6 bases, leaving 10 bases of the junction unmatched. The CDR3 consists of 15 residues. CDR3 residues: CSAVRTSGGNYEQYF. The CDR3 DNA reads TGCAGTGCCGTCAGAACTAGCGGGGGGAATTACGAGCAGTACTTC.

The rearrangement links TRBV20-1 to TRBJ2-1, with 9 bases fitting TRBD2. Trimming removed 2 bases from V and 10 bases from J; junction bases left unmatched: 9. CDR3 size: 14 residues. The germline gives CDR1 DFQATT, CDR2 SNEGSKA (reference sequence). The DNA of the CDR3 is TGCAGTGCTAGACGGGCTAGCGGGGTCTACGAGCAGTTCTTC. It translates to CSARRASGVYEQFF.

The chain recombines TRBV3-1 with TRBJ1-2, with 7 positions matching TRBD1. The CDR3 totals 14 residues. V trimming: 5 bases; J trimming: 1 base; junction bases outside the gene matches: 4. The germline CDR1 and CDR2 sequences are LGHDT and YNNKEL (reference sequence). CDR3 loop: CASSWGQINYGYTF. CDR3 DNA sequence: TGTGCCAGCAGCTGGGGACAGATTAACTATGGCTACACCTTC.

This rearrangement joins TRBV3-1 to TRBJ2-5; 12 positions match TRBD2. The J call may not be correct, given that the DNA end is closer to TRBJ2-1. The length of the CDR3 is 14 residues. Germline V gene lookup returns CDR1 LGHDT and CDR2 YNNKEL (reference sequence). Here the CDR3 DNA reads TGTGCCAGCAGATTATCTAGCGGGAGGGAGACCCAGTTCTTC. Amino acids: CASRLSSGRETQFF.

This chain connects TRBV20-1 to TRBJ2-7; 14 bases line up with TRBD2. The CDR3 runs 23 residues. The trim removed 0 bases at V and 3 bases at J, leaving 25 bases unmatched. The germline CDR1 and CDR2 sequences are DFQATT and SNEGSKA (reference sequence). The CDR3 region is CSARDGTSGSTPSRTRTNYEQYF. CDR3 nucleotides: TGCAGTGCTAGAGATGGGACTAGCGGGAGTACGCCGTCTAGGACGCGAACTAACTACGAGCAGTACTTC.

The table lists this clonotype with a few counts. The chain carries TRBV6-6 and TRBJ1-2, with 8 bases matching TRBD1. The CDR3 spans 15 residues. Germline V gene sequence: CDR1 MNHNY, CDR2 SVGAGI (reference sequence). With 0 bases clipped from V and 7 bases from J, the junction kept 7 bases outside the gene matches. The CDR3 DNA reads TGTGCCAGCAGTTACTCGGACAGGGTTACATCTGGCTACACCTTC. Residues: CASSYSDRVTSGYTF.

This clonotype turned up a few times. The genes are TRBV2 and TRBJ2-7; 8 bases match TRBD2. CDR1 SNHLY and CDR2 FYNNEI come from the germline V gene. V trimming: 6 bases; J trimming: 5 bases; junction bases outside the gene matches: 12. This CDR3 comprises 15 residues. The chain's CDR3 is CASSRESGRVNEQYF. CDR3 DNA: TGTGCCAGCAGCCGAGAAAGCGGGAGAGTGAACGAGCAGTACTTC.

The chain uses TRBV12-3 or TRBV12-4 and TRBJ2-1; a weak D match, TRBD1 (5 bases). V lost 5 bases to trimming and J lost 6 bases, with 11 bases between them. The CDR3 totals 13 residues. This chain's CDR3 is CASSIRALNEQFF. CDR3 sequence (DNA): TGTGCCAGCAGTATCAGGGCACTCAATGAGCAGTTCTTC.

This clonotype was counted a few times. The genes are TRBV29-1 and TRBJ1-1, with D hard to call. Trimming shortened V by 7 bases and J by 1 base, and 10 bases separated the two germline ends. This CDR3 spans 12 amino acids. The germline CDR1 and CDR2 sequences are SQVTM and ANQGSEA. The CDR3 sequence is CSGRGGNTEAFF. The CDR3, as DNA: TGCAGCGGTCGTGGCGGGAACACTGAAGCTTTCTTT.

This clonotype was observed once. The junction departs from the called germline gene at one end, perhaps through a read error. This chain links TRBV20-1 with TRBJ2-6, with TRBD1 as a possible D gene (5 bases). The CDR3 sequence is 13 residues long. Germline loops: CDR1 DFQATT, CDR2 SNEGSKA (reference sequence). The DNA of the CDR3 is TGCAGTGCTAGAGCCTCTGGGGCCAAGGTCCTGACTTTC. It translates to CSARASGAKVLTF.

The V call is TRBV20-1, the J call TRBJ2-3; 7 positions agree with TRBD2. The CDR3 runs 15 residues. V was clipped by 6 bases and J by 0 bases; unmatched bases: 9. Per germline, CDR1 DFQATT and CDR2 SNEGSKA (reference sequence). The CDR3 DNA sequence: TGCAGTGCAAAGAGGGACTACTCTAGCACAGATACGCAGTATTTT. This translates into CSAKRDYSSTDTQYF.